Following are 6 T cell receptor beta chains from one sample sequenced in a study of blood T cells in healthy people across ages. Alongside a J-beta primer mix, a sample-barcoded 5' primer served in a second PCR lasting about 6 to 11 cycles. TCRdb redid the calling of the 5' RACE reads with MiXCR, one entry per CDR3 protein. The table shows about 830,000 distinct CDR3 sequences, with 62% occurring only once. Input material: blood. The receptors shown here come from a man in his thirties or forties in good health.

The J gene is TRBJ1-6, the V gene TRBV20-1; D gene unclear. This CDR3 region has 12 residues. Germline CDR1 reads DFQATT; CDR2 reads SNEGSKA (reference sequence). The ends were cut back, 3 bases at V and 10 bases at J, with 10 bases in the middle. The CDR3 DNA reads as TGCAGTGCTAGTTACGGCGACTCACCCCTCCACTTT. It encodes CSASYGDSPLHF.

The J gene is TRBJ2-1, the V gene TRBV12-3 or TRBV12-4; 15 positions agree with TRBD2. J lost 2 bases, V lost 5 bases, and 13 bases had no gene match. This CDR3 region has 20 residues. CDR3 sequence (DNA): TGTGCCAGCAGTAACCGACCCGGGACTAGCGGGGGGTATACCTACAATGAGCAGTTCTTC. The encoded protein is CASSNRPGTSGGYTYNEQFF.

The chain joins TRBV7-9 to TRBJ2-7; 9 bases line up with TRBD2. Near its end, the DNA agrees better with TRBJ2-5, so the J call may be wrong. Germline assignment: CDR1 SEHNR and CDR2 FQNEAQ (reference sequence). The CDR3 is 17 residues long. CDR3 sequence: CASSSAAGLALQETQYF. CDR3 DNA sequence: TGTGCCAGCAGCTCGGCTGCGGGACTAGCACTCCAAGAGACCCAGTACTTC.

V usage is TRBV10-3 and J usage is TRBJ1-2; a possible D gene is TRBD1 (6 bases). Germline V gene lookup returns CDR1 ENHRY and CDR2 SYGVKD. V lost 6 bases to trimming and J lost 6 bases, with 23 bases between them. The CDR3 length is 16 residues. The CDR3 sequence: CAIRLQGPVTEDGYTF. The CDR3 DNA sequence: TGTGCCATCAGATTACAGGGCCCGGTTACAGAAGATGGCTACACCTTC.

The chain is built from TRBV20-1 and TRBJ2-1; D is ambiguous. The CDR3 has 13 residues. The ends were cut back, 3 bases at V and 5 bases at J, with 11 bases in the middle. Germline assignment: CDR1 DFQATT and CDR2 SNEGSKA (reference sequence). CDR3 region: CSARSPGNNEQFF. The CDR3 DNA reads as TGCAGTGCTAGGTCCCCAGGCAACAATGAGCAGTTCTTC.

The sample holds one count of this clonotype. This chain connects TRBV20-1 to TRBJ2-3; no clear D. V was cut by 3 bases and J by 7 bases, with 8 bases left in between. The CDR3 has 11 amino acids. Germline-derived CDR1 and CDR2 are DFQATT and SNEGSKA (reference sequence). This CDR3 is CSARTENTQYF. The CDR3 coding sequence is TGCAGTGCTAGGACCGAAAATACGCAGTATTTT.